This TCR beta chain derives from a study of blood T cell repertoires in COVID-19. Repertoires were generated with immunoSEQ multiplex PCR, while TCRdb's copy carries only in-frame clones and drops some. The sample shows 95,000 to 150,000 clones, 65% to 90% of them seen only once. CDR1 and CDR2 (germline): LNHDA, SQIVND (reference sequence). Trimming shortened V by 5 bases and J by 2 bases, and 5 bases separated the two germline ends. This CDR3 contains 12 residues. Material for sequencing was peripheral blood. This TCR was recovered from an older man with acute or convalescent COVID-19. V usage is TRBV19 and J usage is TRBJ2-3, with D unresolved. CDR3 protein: CASSQNTDTQYF. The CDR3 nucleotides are TGTGCCAGTAGTCAGAACACAGATACGCAGTATTTT.